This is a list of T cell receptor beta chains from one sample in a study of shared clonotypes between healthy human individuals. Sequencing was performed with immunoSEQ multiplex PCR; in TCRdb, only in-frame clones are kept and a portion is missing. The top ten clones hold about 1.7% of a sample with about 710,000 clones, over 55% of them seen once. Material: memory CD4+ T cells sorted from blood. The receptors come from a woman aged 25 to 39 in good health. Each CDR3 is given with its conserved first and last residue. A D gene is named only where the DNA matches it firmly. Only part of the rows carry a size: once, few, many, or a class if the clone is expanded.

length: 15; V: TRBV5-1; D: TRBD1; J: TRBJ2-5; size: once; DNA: TGCGCCAGCAGCTTGGGACAGGGGGAACAAGAGACCCAGTACTTC; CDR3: CASSLGQGEQETQYF
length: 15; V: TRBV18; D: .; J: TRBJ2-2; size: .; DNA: TGTGCCAGCTCAAGCCCCGGACGACTTACCGGGGAGCTGTTTTTT; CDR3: CASSSPGRLTGELFF
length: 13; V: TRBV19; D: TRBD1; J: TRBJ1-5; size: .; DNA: TGTGCCAGTAGTAGAGGGGACAGGTGGCCCCAGCATTTT; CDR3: CASSRGDRWPQHF
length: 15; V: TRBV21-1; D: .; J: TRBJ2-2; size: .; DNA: TGTGCCAGCAGCAAAGGGACCCCGAACACCGGGGAGCTGTTTTTT; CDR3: CASSKGTPNTGELFF
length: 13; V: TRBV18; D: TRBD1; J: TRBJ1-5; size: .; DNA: TGTGCCAGCTCCCCACAGGGGGATCAGCCCCAGCATTTT; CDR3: CASSPQGDQPQHF
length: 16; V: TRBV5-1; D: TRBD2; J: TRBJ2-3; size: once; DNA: TGCGCCAGCAGCACGGCTAGCGGGGGAAAAACAGATACGCAGTATTTT; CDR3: CASSTASGGKTDTQYF
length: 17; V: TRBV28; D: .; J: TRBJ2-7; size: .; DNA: TGTGCCAGCAGTGCGCCGACACTTGACAGGCGCTCCTACGAGCAGTACTTC; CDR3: CASSAPTLDRRSYEQYF
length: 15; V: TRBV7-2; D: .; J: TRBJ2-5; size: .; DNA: TGTGCCAGCAGCCGACGGGCCGGGCGGGAAGAGACCCAGTACTTC; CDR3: CASSRRAGREETQYF
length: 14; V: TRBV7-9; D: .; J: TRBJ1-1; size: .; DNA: TGTGCCAGCAGCTTAGGGTCCGAGGGCACTGAAGCTTTCTTT; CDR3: CASSLGSEGTEAFF
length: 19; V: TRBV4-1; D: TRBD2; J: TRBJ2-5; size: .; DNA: TGCGCCAGCAGCCTTTCCGACATATTTAGGACTAGCGGGAGGGAGACCCAGTACTTC; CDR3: CASSLSDIFRTSGRETQYF
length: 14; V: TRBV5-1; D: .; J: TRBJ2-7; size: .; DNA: TGCGCCAGCAGCAGAGTAGGGGATTCCTACGAGCAGTACTTC; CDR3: CASSRVGDSYEQYF
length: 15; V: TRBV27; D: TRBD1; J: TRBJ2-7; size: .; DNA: TGTGCCAGCAGACCTAACAGGGGGTACGCCTACGAGCAGTACTTC; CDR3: CASRPNRGYAYEQYF
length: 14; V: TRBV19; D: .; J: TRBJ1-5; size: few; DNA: TGTGCCAGTAGTCCCCGGGACACCAATCAGCCCCAGCATTTT; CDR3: CASSPRDTNQPQHF
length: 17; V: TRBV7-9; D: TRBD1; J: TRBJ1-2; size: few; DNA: TGTGCCAGCAGCTCCACGGATCTACAGGGGGCTAACTATGGCTACACCTTC; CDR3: CASSSTDLQGANYGYTF
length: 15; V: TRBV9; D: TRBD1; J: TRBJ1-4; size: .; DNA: TGTGCCAGCAGCCTTCACGGCAGGGGGGATGAAAAACTGTTTTTT; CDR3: CASSLHGRGDEKLFF
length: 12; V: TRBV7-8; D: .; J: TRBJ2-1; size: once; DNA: TGTGCCAGCGGGCCGTCCGCAAATGAGCAGTTCTTC; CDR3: CASGPSANEQFF
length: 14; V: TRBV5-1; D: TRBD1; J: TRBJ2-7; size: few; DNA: TGCGCCAGCAGCGTGTCCGGGACAGCCTACGAGCAGTACTTC; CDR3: CASSVSGTAYEQYF
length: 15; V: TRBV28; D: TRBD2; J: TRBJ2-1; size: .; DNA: TGTGCCAGCAGTCCCCAACTAGCGGGTACACCTGAGCAGTTCTTC; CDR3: CASSPQLAGTPEQFF
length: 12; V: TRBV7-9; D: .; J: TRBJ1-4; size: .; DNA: TGTGCCGCGGTTGCAACTAATGAAAAACTGTTTTTT; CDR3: CAAVATNEKLFF
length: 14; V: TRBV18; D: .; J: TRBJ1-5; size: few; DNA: TGTGCCAGCTCAAAGCAGGGCGGAGATCAGCCCCAGCATTTT; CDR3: CASSKQGGDQPQHF
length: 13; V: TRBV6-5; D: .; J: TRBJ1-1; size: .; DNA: TGTGCCAGCAGTTCCATGCCGGGGGCTGAAGCTTTCTTT; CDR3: CASSSMPGAEAFF
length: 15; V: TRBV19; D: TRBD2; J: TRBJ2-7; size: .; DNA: TGTGCCAGTAGTCCGGAAACTAGCGGTGCCTACGAGCAGTACTTC; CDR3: CASSPETSGAYEQYF
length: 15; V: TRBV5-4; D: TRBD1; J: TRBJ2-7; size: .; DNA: TGTGCCAGCAGCCCTGGTGGGACAGGGGCCCACGAGCAGTACTTC; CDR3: CASSPGGTGAHEQYF
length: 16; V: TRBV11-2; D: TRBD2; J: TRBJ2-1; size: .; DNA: TGTGCCAGCAGCTTAGTATTTACTAGCGGAACCAATGAGCAGTTCTTC; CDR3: CASSLVFTSGTNEQFF
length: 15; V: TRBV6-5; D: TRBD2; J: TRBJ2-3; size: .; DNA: TGTGCCAGCAGCCGATCGACTAGCGGGACGGATACGCAGTATTTT; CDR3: CASSRSTSGTDTQYF
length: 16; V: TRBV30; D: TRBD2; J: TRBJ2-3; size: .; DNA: TGTGCCTGGAGGTTCGGGGGGAGTTCTAGCACAGATACGCAGTATTTT; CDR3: CAWRFGGSSSTDTQYF